This T cell receptor (beta chain) was sequenced during a study of blood T cell repertoires in COVID-19. The wider study: PBMCs, B-cell-depleted T cells, or T cells were the source of the cDNA or gDNA that made up the material.

Assignments of participants to cohorts depended upon their own reported clinical history. The germline V gene encodes CDR1 WSHSY and CDR2 SAAADI. This CDR3 comprises 14 residues. V shed 6 bases and J 3 bases; nucleotides not matched to a gene: 6. Original processing notes: Using reference gene primer amplification, nucleated cell counts were estimated. Repertoires were generated with immunoSEQ multiplex PCR, while TCRdb's copy carries only in-frame clones and drops some. V and J calls and clone size are those listed in that table; D and trimming were worked out from the DNA. Of 200,000 to 300,000 clones in the sample, 88% were seen once.

What was sequenced was PBMCs or T cells enriched from blood (not recorded which). V is TRBV10-2 and J is TRBJ1-1, with 8 bases identical to TRBD1. This sequence was found in a woman in her forties who had been exposed to COVID-19. The chain's CDR3 is CASRGQGPYTEAFF. The CDR3 nucleotides are TGCGCCAGCAGAGGACAGGGTCCCTACACTGAAGCTTTCTTT.